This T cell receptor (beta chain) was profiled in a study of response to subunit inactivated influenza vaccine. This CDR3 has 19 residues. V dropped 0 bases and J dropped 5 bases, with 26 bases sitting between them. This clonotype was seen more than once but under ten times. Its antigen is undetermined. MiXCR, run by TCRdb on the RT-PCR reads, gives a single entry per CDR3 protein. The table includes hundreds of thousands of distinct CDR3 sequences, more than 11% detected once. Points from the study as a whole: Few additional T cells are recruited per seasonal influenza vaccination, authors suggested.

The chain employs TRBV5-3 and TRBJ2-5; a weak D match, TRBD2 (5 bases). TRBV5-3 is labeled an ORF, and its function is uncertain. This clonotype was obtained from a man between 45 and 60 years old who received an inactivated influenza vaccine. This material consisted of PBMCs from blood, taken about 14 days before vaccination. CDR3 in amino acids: CARSLAGVFSALGSETQYF. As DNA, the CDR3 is TGTGCCAGAAGCTTGGCGGGTGTGTTTAGCGCCCTGGGTAGCGAGACCCAGTACTTC.